Listed here are 10 T cell receptor beta chains from one sample, sequenced in a study of cytomegalovirus exposure and HLA in healthy donors. It was with 60 Vbeta and 13 Jbeta primers that the PCR ran. Generated by immunoSEQ multiplex PCR, the TCRdb table keeps only in-frame clones and is missing some. Of around 90,000 clones listed, around three fifths are singletons. Sequenced sample: PBMCs. These receptors were taken from a woman in her 50s in good health and CMV-seropositive.

The chain combines TRBV13 with TRBJ2-5; D may be TRBD2 (6 bases). The CDR3 contains 13 residues. Per germline, CDR1 PRHDT and CDR2 FYEKMQ (reference sequence). V gave up 7 bases and J gave up 7 bases, with 16 bases separating them. The CDR3 nucleotides read TGTGCCAGCACCTCGGGACTCCACGGGACCCAGTACTTC. Its protein product is CASTSGLHGTQYF.

This rearrangement joins TRBV10-3 to TRBJ1-2; D gene ambiguous. From germline, CDR1 is ENHRY and CDR2 SYGVKD. Between the trimmed V and J ends, which lost 0 bases and 1 base, there was a span of 12 bases. The CDR3 is 16 amino acids. The CDR3 nucleotides are TGTGCCATCAGTGAGTCTTCAAAAGAGAATAACTATGGCTACACCTTC. This gives the protein CAISESSKENNYGYTF.

V gene TRBV7-2 combines with J gene TRBJ2-2; D is possibly TRBD1 (6 bases). Germline CDR1 reads SGHTA; CDR2 reads FQGNSA. The CDR3 consists of 15 residues. V gave up 4 bases and J gave up 6 bases, with 15 bases separating them. The DNA of the CDR3 is TGTGCCAGCAGCTCTGGACAGACGATCCCCGGGGAGCTGTTTTTT. Encoded protein: CASSSGQTIPGELFF.

In its sample, this clone was seen once. The genes are TRBV6-6 and TRBJ2-5; 11 nucleotides agree with TRBD1. This CDR3 has 15 residues. CDR1 and CDR2 (germline): MNHNY, SVGAGI (reference sequence). The V segment lost 2 bases and the J segment 5 bases; nucleotides outside the gene matches: 4. CDR3 in amino acids: CASSYPDRGLETQYF. The CDR3 DNA is TGTGCCAGCAGTTACCCGGACAGGGGGCTGGAGACCCAGTACTTC.

Regarding this clone: A junction boundary mismatches the germline segment, possibly from a read error. CDR3 protein: CSVDRPGQGLYNEQFF. In DNA form, the CDR3 reads TGTAGCGTTGATAGGCCCGGACAGGGCTTGTACAATGAGCAGTTCTTC. The V gene is TRBV29-1, the J gene TRBJ2-1; 8 bases match TRBD1. Germline V lookup: CDR1 SQVTM, CDR2 ANQGSEA. CDR3 size: 16 residues.

This chain joins TRBV30 and TRBJ2-1; TRBD1 is a possible D gene (6 bases). Trimming left V 1 base short and J 5 bases short, with 6 bases between. The CDR3 has 12 amino acids. Germline assignment: CDR1 GTSNPN and CDR2 SVGIG (reference sequence). The CDR3 DNA sequence: TGTGCCTGGAGTGCAGGGGACAATGAGCAGTTCTTC. It codes for CAWSAGDNEQFF.

The rearrangement uses TRBV5-5 and TRBJ1-2, with D perhaps TRBD1 (6 bases). CDR1 and CDR2 (germline): SGHKS, YYEKEE (reference sequence). This CDR3 is 15 amino acids long. Deletions cut 1 base from V and 4 bases from J, with 14 bases between. The CDR3 DNA reads as TGTGCCAGCAGCTTGTCGACAGGCCAAATCTATGGCTACACCTTC. This gives the protein CASSLSTGQIYGYTF.

The rearrangement links TRBV10-3 to TRBJ2-2; the match to TRBD1 covers 11 bases. Germline CDR1 ENHRY, CDR2 SYGVKD. With 6 bases clipped from V and 4 bases from J, the junction kept 4 bases outside the gene matches. The CDR3 totals 15 residues. In nucleotides, the CDR3 is TGTGCCATCAGCGCCGGGACAGGGGGCACCGGGGAGCTGTTTTTT. Its protein is CAISAGTGGTGELFF.

This chain links TRBV5-1 with TRBJ1-2; a possible D gene is TRBD1 (6 bases). The CDR3 has 13 amino acids. Germline V CDR1 and CDR2: SGHRS, YFSETQ. Trimming left V 4 bases short and J 4 bases short, with 11 bases between. For the CDR3, the DNA is TGCGCCAGCAGCCCACAGGGTCCCTATGGCTACACCTTC. Its protein is CASSPQGPYGYTF.

The chain combines TRBV10-3 with TRBJ2-1, with D perhaps matching TRBD1 (5 bases). Trimming pared 3 bases from V and 4 bases from J, leaving 10 bases between. This CDR3 contains 14 residues. The V gene's germline CDR1 is ENHRY and CDR2 SYGVKD. The CDR3 nucleotides are TGTGCCATCAGTGAAGAAAGGGGTTACAATGAGCAGTTCTTC. This sequence encodes CAISEERGYNEQFF.